Below, 9 T cell receptor beta chains from the same sample are listed, as sequenced in a study of vaccination effects on CD4 cells after COVID-19. Before sequencing, viral peptide pools were used by the ViraFEST assay to expand antigen-specific CD4+ T cells. After around ten days in culture, the CD4+ T cells were isolated. What these receptors recognize is not known. Clones were sequenced by immunoSEQ multiplex PCR, and TCRdb holds only the in-frame ones, with some missing. Of about 54,000 clones listed, approximately 79% are singletons. Sequencing used CD4+ T cells from PBMCs cultured with HCoV-229E spike peptides, obtained before COVID-19 vaccination. Receptors were obtained from a human donor who received a COVID-19 vaccine.

The rearrangement joins TRBV4-1 to TRBJ1-2; 7 bases fit TRBD1. This CDR3 comprises 16 residues. The germline V gene encodes CDR1 MGHRA and CDR2 YSYEKL. With V trimmed by 0 bases and J by 6 bases, 10 bases remained unmatched. The CDR3 loop is CASSQDGRAQGNGYTF. Written as DNA, the CDR3 is TGCGCCAGCAGCCAAGACGGTCGGGCACAGGGGAATGGCTACACCTTC.

The chain combines TRBV6-5 with TRBJ2-5; D is possibly TRBD1 (6 bases). Germline CDR1 reads MNHEY; CDR2 reads SVGAGI. CDR3 length: 15 residues. V was pared by 8 bases and J by 2 bases, with 18 bases between. CDR3 region: CASSSGQGRQETQYF. DNA of the CDR3: TGTGCCAGCTCCTCGGGGCAGGGGCGACAAGAGACCCAGTACTTC.

With regard to this clone: A read error may account for a junction end that differs from germline. The CDR3 sequence: CASNQRARETQYF. DNA of the CDR3: TGTGCCAGCAACCAAAGGGCCCGGGAGACCCAGTACTTC. This sequence joins TRBV3-1 (or the pseudogene TRBV3-2) and TRBJ2-5; D remains unclear. The CDR3 length is 13 residues. Per germline, CDR1 LGHDT and CDR2 YNNKEL (reference sequence).

This clone has a handful of counts. The gene calls are TRBV5-4 and TRBJ2-1, with 7 nucleotides matching TRBD1. CDR1 and CDR2 from the germline V gene are SGHNT and YYREEE (reference sequence). Trimming removed 0 bases from V and 3 bases from J; junction bases left unmatched: 3. There are 15 residues in the CDR3. The chain's CDR3 is CASSLVPGGYNEQFF. CDR3 DNA sequence: TGTGCCAGCAGCTTGGTTCCAGGGGGCTACAATGAGCAGTTCTTC. Drawing the rest from reference TRBV5-4 and TRBJ2-1, the complete variable domain is ETGVTQSPTHLIKTRGQQVTLRCSSQSGHNTVSWYQQALGQGPQFIFQYYREEENGRGNFPPRFSGLQFPNYSSELNVNALELDDSALYLCASSLVPGGYNEQFFGPGTRLTVL.

This clone has only one observation. The V call is TRBV6-5, the J call TRBJ2-1; D may correspond to TRBD1 or TRBD2 (5 bases each). Trimming shortened V by 8 bases and J by 0 bases, and 14 bases separated the two germline ends. The germline gives CDR1 MNHEY, CDR2 SVGAGI. This CDR3 comprises 15 residues. The chain's CDR3 is CASARDRSSYNEQFF. The CDR3, as DNA: TGTGCCAGCGCCCGGGACCGCAGCTCCTACAATGAGCAGTTCTTC.

This clone occurred a few times. The rearrangement uses TRBV15 and TRBJ1-6; D is ambiguous. Per the germline V gene, CDR1 is LNHNV and CDR2 is YYDKDF (reference sequence). V lost 5 bases to trimming and J lost 1 base, with 0 bases between them. The CDR3 covers 12 residues. The CDR3 DNA reads TGTGCCACCAGCTCCTATAATTCACCCCTCCACTTT. Its protein product is CATSSYNSPLHF.

The chain links TRBV12-5 to TRBJ2-5, with 7 positions matching TRBD1. V gave up 6 bases and J gave up 3 bases; unmatched junction bases: 4. The germline CDR1 and CDR2 sequences are LGHNT and FRNRAP. This CDR3 has 13 amino acids. The CDR3 bases are TGTGCTAGTGGCCGCGACAGGGAAGAGACCCAGTACTTC. Translating gives CASGRDREETQYF.

The gene calls are TRBV7-9 and TRBJ1-1; D gene ambiguous. The CDR3 extends over 13 amino acids. Trimming shortened V by 5 bases and J by 7 bases, and 14 bases separated the two germline ends. Germline V gene sequence: CDR1 SEHNR, CDR2 FQNEAQ (reference sequence). DNA for the CDR3: TGTGCCAGCAGCCCCGACCTCTTGGTTGAAGCTTTCTTT. Protein product: CASSPDLLVEAFF.

This chain joins TRBV2 and TRBJ2-5; D is possibly TRBD1 or TRBD2 (5 bases each). V shed 3 bases and J shed 9 bases, with 17 bases lying between them. Germline CDR1 SNHLY, CDR2 FYNNEI. The CDR3 contains 14 residues. This CDR3 is CASSDGFQGVAQYF. In nucleotides, the CDR3 is TGTGCCAGCAGTGACGGCTTCCAGGGAGTCGCCCAGTACTTC.